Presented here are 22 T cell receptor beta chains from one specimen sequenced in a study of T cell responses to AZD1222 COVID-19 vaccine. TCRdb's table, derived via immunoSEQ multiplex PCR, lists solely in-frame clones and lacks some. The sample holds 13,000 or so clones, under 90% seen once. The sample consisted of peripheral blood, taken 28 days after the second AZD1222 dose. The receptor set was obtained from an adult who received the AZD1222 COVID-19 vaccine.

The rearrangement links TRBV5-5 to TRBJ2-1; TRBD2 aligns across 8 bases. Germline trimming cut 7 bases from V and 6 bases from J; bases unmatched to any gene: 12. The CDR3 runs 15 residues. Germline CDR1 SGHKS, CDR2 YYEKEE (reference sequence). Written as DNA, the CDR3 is TGTGCCAGCGGCCGCGGGGCGGGGGGTTTCAATGAGCAGTTCTTC. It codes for CASGRGAGGFNEQFF. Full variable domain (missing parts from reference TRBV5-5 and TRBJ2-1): DAGVTQSPTHLIKTRGQQVTLRCSPISGHKSVSWYQQVLGQGPQFIFQYYEKEERGRGNFPDRFSARQFPNYSSELNVNALLLGDSALYLCASGRGAGGFNEQFFGPGTRLTVL.

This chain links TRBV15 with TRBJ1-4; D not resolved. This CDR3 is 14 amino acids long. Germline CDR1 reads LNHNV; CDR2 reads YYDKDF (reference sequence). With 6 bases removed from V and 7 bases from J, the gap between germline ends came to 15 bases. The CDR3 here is CATSSQVGAEKLFF. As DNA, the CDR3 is TGTGCCACCAGTAGTCAAGTTGGAGCTGAAAAACTGTTTTTT.

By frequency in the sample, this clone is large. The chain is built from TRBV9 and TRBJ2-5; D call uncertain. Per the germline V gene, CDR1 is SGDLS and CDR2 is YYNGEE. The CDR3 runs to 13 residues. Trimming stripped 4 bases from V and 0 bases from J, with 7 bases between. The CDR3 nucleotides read TGTGCCAGCAGCCCCCCGTACCAAGAGACCCAGTACTTC. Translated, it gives CASSPPYQETQYF.

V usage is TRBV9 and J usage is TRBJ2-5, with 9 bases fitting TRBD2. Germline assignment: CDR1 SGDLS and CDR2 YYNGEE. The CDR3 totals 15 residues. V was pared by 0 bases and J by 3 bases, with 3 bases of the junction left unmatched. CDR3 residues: CASSVAPSGEETQYF. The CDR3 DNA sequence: TGTGCCAGCAGCGTAGCTCCTAGCGGGGAAGAGACCCAGTACTTC.

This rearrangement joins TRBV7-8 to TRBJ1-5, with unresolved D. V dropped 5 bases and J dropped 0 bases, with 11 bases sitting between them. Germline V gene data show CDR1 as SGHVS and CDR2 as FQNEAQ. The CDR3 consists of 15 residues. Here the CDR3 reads CASSPRTDSNQPQHF. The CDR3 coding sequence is TGTGCCAGCAGCCCCAGGACCGATAGCAATCAGCCCCAGCATTTT.

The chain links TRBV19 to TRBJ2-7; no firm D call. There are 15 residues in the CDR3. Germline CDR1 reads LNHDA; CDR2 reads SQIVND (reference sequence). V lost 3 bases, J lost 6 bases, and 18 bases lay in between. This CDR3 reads CASSIRPDLSGEQYF. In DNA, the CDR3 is TGTGCCAGTAGTATCCGCCCTGACCTCTCCGGCGAGCAGTACTTC.

The CDR3 sequence: CATSRDIGTGAFHEQYF. DNA of the CDR3: TGTGCCACCAGCAGAGATATTGGGACAGGGGCTTTCCACGAGCAGTACTTC. This sequence joins TRBV15 and TRBJ2-7; 10 positions agree with TRBD1. V was pared by 0 bases and J by 5 bases, with 10 bases of the junction left unmatched. Germline CDR1 LNHNV, CDR2 YYDKDF (reference sequence). The CDR3 totals 17 residues.

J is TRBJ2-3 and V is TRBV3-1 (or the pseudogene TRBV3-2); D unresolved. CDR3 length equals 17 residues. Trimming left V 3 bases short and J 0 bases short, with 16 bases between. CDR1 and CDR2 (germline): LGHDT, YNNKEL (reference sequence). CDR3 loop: CASSHWSGGSSTDTQYF. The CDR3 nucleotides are TGTGCCAGCAGCCATTGGTCTGGCGGCAGTAGCACAGATACGCAGTATTTT.

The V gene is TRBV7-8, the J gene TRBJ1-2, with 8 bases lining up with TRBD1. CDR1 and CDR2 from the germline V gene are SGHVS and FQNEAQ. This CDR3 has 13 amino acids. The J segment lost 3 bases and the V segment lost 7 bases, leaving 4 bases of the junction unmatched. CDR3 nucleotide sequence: TGTGCCAGCACCGTGGACAGGGACTATGGCTACACCTTC. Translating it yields CASTVDRDYGYTF.

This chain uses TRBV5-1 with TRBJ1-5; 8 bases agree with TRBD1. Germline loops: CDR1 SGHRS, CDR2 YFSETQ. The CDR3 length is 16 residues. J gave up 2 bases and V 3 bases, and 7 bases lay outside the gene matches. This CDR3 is CASSSGTTGGNQPQHF. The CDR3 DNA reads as TGCGCCAGCAGCTCCGGAACGACAGGGGGCAATCAGCCCCAGCATTTT.

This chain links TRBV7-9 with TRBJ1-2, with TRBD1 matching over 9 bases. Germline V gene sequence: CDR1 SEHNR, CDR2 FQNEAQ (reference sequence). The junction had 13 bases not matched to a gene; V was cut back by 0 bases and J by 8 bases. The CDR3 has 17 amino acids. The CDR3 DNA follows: TGTGCCAGCAGCTTAGCGGGGTGGCGACAGGGGGTGTTCGGCTACACCTTC. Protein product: CASSLAGWRQGVFGYTF.

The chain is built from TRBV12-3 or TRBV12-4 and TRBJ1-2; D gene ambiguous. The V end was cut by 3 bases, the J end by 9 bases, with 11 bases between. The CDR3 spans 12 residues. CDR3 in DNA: TGTGCCAGCAGTTTCAGTCAGGCTAGCTACACCTTC. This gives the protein CASSFSQASYTF.

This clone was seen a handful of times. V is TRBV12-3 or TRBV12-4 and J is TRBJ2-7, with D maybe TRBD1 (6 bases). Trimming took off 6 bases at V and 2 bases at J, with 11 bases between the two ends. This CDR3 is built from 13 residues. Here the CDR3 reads CASRPAGAYEQYF. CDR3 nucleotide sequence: TGTGCCAGCAGGCCCGCAGGGGCCTACGAGCAGTACTTC.

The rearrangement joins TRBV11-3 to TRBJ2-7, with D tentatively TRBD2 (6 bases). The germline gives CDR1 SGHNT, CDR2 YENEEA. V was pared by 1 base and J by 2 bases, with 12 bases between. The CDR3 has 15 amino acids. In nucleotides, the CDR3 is TGTGCCAGCAGCTTAGGAGGTGGGGGGACCTACGAGCAGTACTTC. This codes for CASSLGGGGTYEQYF.

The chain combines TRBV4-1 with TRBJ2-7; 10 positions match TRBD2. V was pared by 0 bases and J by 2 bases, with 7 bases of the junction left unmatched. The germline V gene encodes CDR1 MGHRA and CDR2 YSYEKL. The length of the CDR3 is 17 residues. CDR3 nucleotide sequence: TGCGCCAGCAGCCAAGATCCCGCTAGCGGGGGAGCCTACGAGCAGTACTTC. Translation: CASSQDPASGGAYEQYF.

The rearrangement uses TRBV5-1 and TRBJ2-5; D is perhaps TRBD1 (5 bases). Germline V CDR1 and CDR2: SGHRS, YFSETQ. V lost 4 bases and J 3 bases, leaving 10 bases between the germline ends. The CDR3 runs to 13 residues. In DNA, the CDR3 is TGCGCCAGCAGCGAACAGGTAGAAGAGACCCAGTACTTC. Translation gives CASSEQVEETQYF.

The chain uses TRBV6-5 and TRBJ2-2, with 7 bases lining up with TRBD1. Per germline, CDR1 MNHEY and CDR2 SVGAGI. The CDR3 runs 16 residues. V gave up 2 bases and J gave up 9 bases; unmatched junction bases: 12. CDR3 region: CASSYGSARGIRELFF. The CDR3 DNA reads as TGTGCCAGCAGTTACGGTTCTGCCAGGGGGATAAGGGAGCTGTTTTTT.

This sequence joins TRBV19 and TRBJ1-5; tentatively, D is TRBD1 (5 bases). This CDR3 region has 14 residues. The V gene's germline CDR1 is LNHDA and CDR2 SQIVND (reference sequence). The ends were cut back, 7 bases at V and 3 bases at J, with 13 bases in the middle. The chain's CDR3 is CASTLGRSNQPQHF. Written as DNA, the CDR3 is TGTGCCAGTACCTTGGGACGGTCCAATCAGCCCCAGCATTTT.

CDR3 coding DNA: TGTGCCAGTAGTATTTTGTCCCATCAGCCCCAGCATTTT. Protein sequence: CASSILSHQPQHF. This chain connects TRBV19 to TRBJ1-5; no definite D call. V shed 3 bases and J shed 5 bases, with 8 bases lying between them. This CDR3 spans 13 amino acids. Germline V lookup: CDR1 LNHDA, CDR2 SQIVND (reference sequence).

The CDR3 DNA is TGCAGCGTTGAACGATTGGCAAACACCGGGGAGCTGTTTTTT. Translation gives CSVERLANTGELFF. The V call is TRBV29-1, the J call TRBJ2-2, with D unresolved. The length of the CDR3 is 14 residues. Deletions cut 2 bases from V and 2 bases from J, with 9 bases between. Germline lookup yields CDR1 SQVTM and CDR2 ANQGSEA.

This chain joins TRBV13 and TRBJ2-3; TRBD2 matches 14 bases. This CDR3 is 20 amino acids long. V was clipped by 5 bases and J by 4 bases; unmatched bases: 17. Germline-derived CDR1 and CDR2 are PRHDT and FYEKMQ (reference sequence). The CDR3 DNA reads TGTGCCAGCAGCCCTCTTAGACTAGCGGGGGGGCCGAATTCTTCAGATACGCAGTATTTT. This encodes CASSPLRLAGGPNSSDTQYF.

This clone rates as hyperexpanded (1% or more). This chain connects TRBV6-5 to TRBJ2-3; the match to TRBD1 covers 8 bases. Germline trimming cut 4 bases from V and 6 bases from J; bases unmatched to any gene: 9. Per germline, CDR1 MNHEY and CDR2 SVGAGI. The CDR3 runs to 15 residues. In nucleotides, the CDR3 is TGTGCCAGCAGTTGGACAGGACAGGGTATGGATACGCAGTATTTT. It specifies CASSWTGQGMDTQYF.